This T cell receptor (beta chain) was recovered during a study of blood T cell repertoires in COVID-19. This table comes from immunoSEQ multiplex PCR, and its TCRdb copy is limited to in-frame clones, with some not included. The sample has approximately 80,000 clones, around 86% seen once; the top ten hold roughly a quarter. The sample was peripheral blood. The TCR was taken from a human donor in a cohort sampled during active COVID-19.

The CDR3, as DNA: TGTGCCAGCAGCCATCTAATGGACAGGGCACAAGAGACCCAGTACTTC. Protein: CASSHLMDRAQETQYF. This rearrangement joins TRBV4-2 to TRBJ2-5, with 8 bases lining up with TRBD1. The J segment lost 2 bases and the V segment lost 3 bases, leaving 8 bases of the junction unmatched. The CDR3 is made up of 16 amino acids. Germline assignment: CDR1 LGHNA and CDR2 YNFKEQ.